This TCR beta chain comes out of a study of CD8 T cells in Susac syndrome. Random hexamers served to reverse transcribe roughly 0.45 to 1 ug RNA. TCRdb re-derived calls from the immunoSEQ multiplex PCR reads in MiXCR, one entry per CDR3 protein. The table shows some 260,000 distinct CDR3 sequences, with about 85% occurring only once. Sequencing targeted TCR beta in T cells from blood (CD8+ and CD4+). Comments on this clonotype: Antigen unknown.

With 3 bases clipped from V and 4 bases from J, the junction kept 8 bases outside the gene matches. CDR3 length: 16 residues. Looked up from germline, CDR1 is MGHRA and CDR2 is YSYEKL. General study points: The study recognized that its TCR sequencing and HLA analysis covered a relatively small number of individuals.

The J gene is TRBJ2-2, the V gene TRBV4-1; 7 bases fit TRBD1. The receptor was derived from a human donor with multiple sclerosis. The sample consisted of CD8+ T cells from PBMCs. In nucleotides, the CDR3 is TGCGCCAGCAGCCACAAGATACAGGGGACCACCGGGGAGCTGTTTTTT. Protein sequence: CASSHKIQGTTGELFF.